The 24 T cell receptor beta chains below come from one sample, sequenced in a study of blood T cell repertoires in COVID-19. Only in-frame clones appear in the TCRdb table, and some are missing; sequencing was by immunoSEQ multiplex PCR. The sample lists roughly 270,000 clones; roughly 80% were seen once. Sample: PBMCs or T cells enriched from blood (not recorded which). These receptors all come from a man aged 35-49 years who had been exposed to COVID-19.

In DNA form, the CDR3 reads TGTGCCAGCAGCGTGAGGACTAGCGGGAGGGAAGATACGCAGTATTTT. As protein: CASSVRTSGREDTQYF. The genes are TRBV5-6 and TRBJ2-3; 15 bases agree with TRBD2. The CDR3 has 16 amino acids. From germline, CDR1 is SGHDT and CDR2 YYEEEE. The ends lost 4 bases at V and 5 bases at J; junction bases unmatched: 5. The complete variable domain, with remaining parts taken from reference TRBV5-6 and TRBJ2-3, reads DAGVTQSPTHLIKTRGQQVTLRCSPKSGHDTVSWYQQALGQGPQFIFQYYEEEERQRGNFPDRFSGHQFPNYSSELNVNALLLGDSALYLCASSVRTSGREDTQYFGPGTRLTVL.

This chain links TRBV6-5 with TRBJ2-7, with 10 bases fitting TRBD2. With 0 bases clipped from V and 4 bases from J, the junction kept 3 bases outside the gene matches. The CDR3 runs 15 residues. Germline CDR1 is MNHEY and CDR2 is SVGAGI. The CDR3 is CASSYSLAGVYEQYF. The DNA of the CDR3 is TGTGCCAGCAGTTACTCTCTAGCGGGAGTATACGAGCAGTACTTC.

V and J are TRBV9 and TRBJ1-4, with D possibly matching TRBD1 (6 bases). This CDR3 is built from 14 residues. V was trimmed by 4 bases and J by 4 bases, leaving 11 bases between them. The germline gives CDR1 SGDLS, CDR2 YYNGEE. CDR3 loop: CASSPRGGNEKLFF. Here the CDR3 DNA reads TGTGCCAGCAGCCCCAGGGGTGGTAATGAAAAACTGTTTTTT.

The chain joins TRBV28 to TRBJ2-5, with D unresolved. The V gene's germline CDR1 is MDHEN and CDR2 SYDVKM. CDR3 length: 11 residues. The V gene lost 5 bases and the J gene lost 4 bases, with 5 bases spanning the gap. In DNA, the CDR3 is TGTGCCAGCAGTAACGGAGAGACCCAGTACTTC. Residues: CASSNGETQYF.

The V gene is TRBV27, the J gene TRBJ1-1; D is unresolved. Germline CDR1 and CDR2: MNHEY and SMNVEV (reference sequence). V lost 5 bases, J lost 6 bases, and 10 bases lay in between. The CDR3 is 12 residues long. This CDR3 is CASSGLGPEAFF. CDR3 nucleotides: TGTGCCAGCAGTGGGCTTGGTCCTGAAGCTTTCTTT.

The chain links TRBV7-9 to TRBJ2-7; tentatively, D is TRBD2 (6 bases). This CDR3 comprises 13 residues. V lost 5 bases and J 6 bases, leaving 14 bases between the germline ends. Germline V gene data show CDR1 as SEHNR and CDR2 as FQNEAQ (reference sequence). CDR3 amino acids: CASSPGVGLEQYF. In DNA form, the CDR3 reads TGTGCCAGCAGCCCGGGAGTAGGTCTCGAGCAGTACTTC.

The chain recombines TRBV7-9 with TRBJ2-5, with D perhaps TRBD2 (5 bases). Trimming removed 7 bases from V and 0 bases from J, with 12 bases in between. The germline V gene encodes CDR1 SEHNR and CDR2 FQNEAQ (reference sequence). The CDR3 length is 14 residues. The CDR3 nucleotides are TGTGCCAGCATCCTCGGGGAATACCAAGAGACCCAGTACTTC. Amino acids: CASILGEYQETQYF.

This clone was observed once. The chain carries TRBV5-1 and TRBJ1-2; 8 nucleotides align to TRBD1. The CDR3 runs to 13 residues. Germline values: CDR1 SGHRS, CDR2 YFSETQ. V trimming: 4 bases; J trimming: 6 bases; junction bases outside the gene matches: 5. The CDR3 is CASSPTGAHGYTF. CDR3 in DNA: TGCGCCAGCAGCCCGACAGGGGCCCATGGCTACACCTTC.

This chain uses TRBV11-2 with TRBJ2-2, with D possibly being TRBD2 (5 bases). In germline, CDR1 is SGHAT, CDR2 FQNNGV. Deletions cut 5 bases from V and 6 bases from J, with 10 bases between. The CDR3 has 13 residues. Here the CDR3 DNA reads TGTGCCAGCAGCCCCGGGGAGCCCGGGGAGCTGTTTTTT. This codes for CASSPGEPGELFF.

The chain uses TRBV19 and TRBJ1-5; 7 bases align to TRBD1. With V trimmed by 5 bases and J by 4 bases, 11 bases remained unmatched. The CDR3 extends over 16 amino acids. The germline V gene encodes CDR1 LNHDA and CDR2 SQIVND (reference sequence). The chain's CDR3 is CASSATGVGYNQPQHF. The CDR3 region has the DNA TGTGCCAGTAGTGCTACAGGGGTCGGTTATAATCAGCCCCAGCATTTT.

Remarks on this clone: Within the sample, other DNA sequences also encode this same CDR3. The chain uses TRBV7-9 and TRBJ1-2, with D possibly being TRBD1 (6 bases). The CDR3 covers 12 residues. CDR1 and CDR2 (germline): SEHNR, FQNEAQ (reference sequence). The ends were cut back, 4 bases at V and 6 bases at J, with 9 bases in the middle. CDR3 region: CASSSTGDGYTF. The DNA of the CDR3 is TGTGCCAGCAGCTCGACAGGTGATGGCTACACCTTC.

The chain combines TRBV2 with TRBJ2-6; 8 positions agree with TRBD1. This CDR3 comprises 17 residues. CDR1 and CDR2 from the germline V gene are SNHLY and FYNNEI. After removal of 7 bases from V and 0 bases from J, the junction contained 8 bases not matched to a gene. CDR3 DNA: TGTGCCAGCACAGCTACAGGGGGACGCTCTGGGGCCAACGTCCTGACTTTC. It yields the protein CASTATGGRSGANVLTF.

This chain joins TRBV5-5 and TRBJ2-1; TRBD2 aligns across 7 bases. V lost 7 bases to trimming and J lost 2 bases; unmatched junction nucleotides: 9. The CDR3 spans 15 residues. Germline CDR1 SGHKS, CDR2 YYEKEE (reference sequence). In DNA form, the CDR3 reads TGTGCCAGCCGCCGACTCAGCGGGGCCTACAATGAGCAGTTCTTC. Its protein is CASRRLSGAYNEQFF.

The CDR3 DNA follows: TGTGCCAGCAGCCAAGTGTGGGGAGGGGAAAAACTGTTTTTT. Protein product: CASSQVWGGEKLFF. J is TRBJ1-4 and V is TRBV3-1 (or the pseudogene TRBV3-2); D call uncertain. The CDR3 contains 14 residues. Germline-derived CDR1 and CDR2 are LGHDT and YNNKEL (reference sequence). V was cut by 1 base and J by 8 bases, with 11 bases left in between.

The chain uses TRBV10-2 and TRBJ2-7; 12 bases fit TRBD2. With 5 bases clipped from V and 6 bases from J, the junction kept 2 bases outside the gene matches. The CDR3 consists of 13 residues. The germline gives CDR1 WSHSY, CDR2 SAAADI. CDR3 in DNA: TGCGCCAGCAGTTCACTAGCGGGAGGCGAGCAGTACTTC. Amino acid sequence: CASSSLAGGEQYF.

The chain couples TRBV10-3 to TRBJ1-2; 10 bases map to TRBD1. V dropped 10 bases and J dropped 7; count of bases not matched to a gene: 9. From germline, CDR1 is ENHRY and CDR2 SYGVKD. The CDR3 is 13 amino acids. The CDR3 DNA follows: TGTGCCACCGTGACAGGGGGCGGATTTGGCTACACCTTC. It translates to CATVTGGGFGYTF.

V usage is TRBV19 and J usage is TRBJ1-4; 11 bases fit TRBD1. From germline, CDR1 is LNHDA and CDR2 SQIVND (reference sequence). V trimming: 6 bases; J trimming: 8 bases; junction bases outside the gene matches: 5. CDR3 length: 14 amino acids. CDR3 in amino acids: CASSGQGAGEKLFF. DNA for the CDR3: TGTGCCAGTAGCGGACAGGGGGCAGGGGAAAAACTGTTTTTT.

The genes are TRBV21-1 and TRBJ2-7; no check of the table's D call, TRBD1, against the DNA was made. TRBV21-1 has pseudogene status. The CDR3 is 15 residues long. For the CDR3, the DNA is TGTGCCAGCTCTTTCTCCGGGACAGGGGAATGCGAGCAGTACTTC. This translates into CASSFSGTGECEQYF.

In regard to this clone: Given a much more abundant clone one base away, this may be a read error. V usage is TRBV7-2 and J usage is TRBJ1-4; D remains unclear. Germline CDR1 is SGHTA and CDR2 is FQGNSA. CDR3 size: 14 residues. The germline V and J ends were trimmed by 5 bases and 0 bases, with 7 bases remaining between them. CDR3 coding DNA: TGTGCCAGCAGCCCCGGGACAACTAATGAAAAACTGTTTTTT. It yields the protein CASSPGTTNEKLFF.

The rearrangement uses TRBV6-4 and TRBJ2-7; tentatively, D is TRBD2 (5 bases). Looked up from germline, CDR1 is MRHNA and CDR2 is SNTAGT. The CDR3 has 14 residues. Trimming left V 4 bases short and J 6 bases short, with 16 bases between. CDR3 bases: TGTGCCAGCAGTGTAGCGTCTCAAGATCCCGAGCAGTACTTC. Residues: CASSVASQDPEQYF.

V usage is TRBV30 and J usage is TRBJ1-1; no definite D call. CDR3 length: 13 residues. V dropped 1 base and J dropped 3 bases, with 9 bases sitting between them. Germline assignment: CDR1 GTSNPN and CDR2 SVGIG (reference sequence). The CDR3 spells CAWSAQADTEAFF. The CDR3 coding sequence is TGTGCCTGGAGTGCTCAGGCCGACACTGAAGCTTTCTTT.

J is TRBJ1-6 and V is TRBV6-5; no definite D call. Trimming shortened V by 2 bases and J by 7 bases, and 12 bases separated the two germline ends. The CDR3 runs 15 residues. In germline, CDR1 is MNHEY, CDR2 SVGAGI. The CDR3 loop reads CASSYSPTWNSPLHF. The CDR3 coding sequence is TGTGCCAGCAGTTACAGCCCGACATGGAATTCACCCCTCCACTTT.

This chain links TRBV7-3 with TRBJ2-3; no reliable D call. The CDR3 has 13 amino acids. Germline CDR1 SGHTA, CDR2 FQGTGA. V shed 5 bases and J shed 6 bases, with 12 bases lying between them. This CDR3 reads CASSLAGYDTQYF. CDR3 coding DNA: TGTGCCAGCAGCCTCGCCGGGTATGATACGCAGTATTTT.

V gene TRBV19 combines with J gene TRBJ1-5; TRBD1 is a possible D gene (5 bases). The CDR3 is 14 amino acids. The germline V and J ends were trimmed by 3 bases and 6 bases, with 12 bases remaining between them. The germline gives CDR1 LNHDA, CDR2 SQIVND (reference sequence). CDR3 sequence reads: CASSIPPGVQPQHF. CDR3 bases: TGTGCCAGTAGTATTCCCCCGGGGGTTCAGCCCCAGCATTTT.